Included here is one T cell receptor beta chain sequence, with context. The antigen it binds to is not known. No much larger clone exists at a distance of one base, and base qualities are not known. This sample is drawn from a study of CD8+CD57+ T cells in acquired aplastic anemia (dated by TCRdb to 2017 to 2018). Context from the whole study: On average, sorted CD4+ and CD8+ cells yielded approximately 3 ug of extracted DNA, with a range of roughly 0.18 to 30 ug. The research as a whole found: Some 30 CD8+ CDR3 sequences were shared between patients and controls but appeared highly expressed in patients and within their immunodominant clones. Patients and healthy controls showed no significant difference in CD8+ Simpson's diversity (P=0.060).

Genomic DNA served as template for TCR beta VDJ combination and CDR3 sequence profiling. TCR repertoire sequencing was run on an Illumina HiSeq 2000. In the source study's methods: TRBV/TRBJ rearrangement plots, CDR3 size and DJ length profiles, and Simpson's diversity index were used to evaluate the repertoires. The most abundant DNA sequence in the deep sequencing data was defined as the immunodominant clone. CDR3 amino acid sequences were screened for sharing across subjects and were compared with published repertoires and the VDJdb database. TCRdb reran the public reads through fastp at Q25 and MiXCR, keeping productive beta chains. Entries that share a CDR3 protein sequence are merged under the most common genes and DNA. The V and J calls come from TCRdb's annotation, not from the publication. This sample is represented by some 290,000 distinct CDR3 sequences; approximately 57% of them were singletons. Clones ranked in the top ten supply 8% of the sample.

The CDR3 runs 15 residues from the cysteine to the phenylalanine. CDR3 DNA is the only sequence kept; it has 45 bases, read in frame from the first base. Trimming takes 0 bases off V and 0 bases off J; junction bases not matched to a gene: 2. As encoded in the germline V gene, CDR1 is SGDLS while CDR2 is YYNGEE. In this study, sorted CD4+ and CD8+ T cells from the blood of healthy subjects and of severe aplastic anemia patients had their TCR repertoires deep-sequenced. Ficoll-Paque density gradient centrifugation was used to isolate peripheral blood mononuclear cells. Before DNA was extracted, CD4+ and CD8+ T cells were sorted using either FACS or magnetic beads.

The rearrangement combines TRBV9 with TRBJ2-7; 8 junctional bases match TRBD2. Sequences were obtained from sorted CD4+, CD8+, or CD8+CD57+ T cells (not recorded which) from PBMCs. This clonotype was obtained from a human donor with severe aplastic anemia or a healthy control (not recorded which). CDR3 sequence: CASSVAGGDSYEQYF. In nucleotides, the sequence is TGTGCCAGCAGCGTAGCGGGAGGGGACTCCTACGAGCAGTACTTC.